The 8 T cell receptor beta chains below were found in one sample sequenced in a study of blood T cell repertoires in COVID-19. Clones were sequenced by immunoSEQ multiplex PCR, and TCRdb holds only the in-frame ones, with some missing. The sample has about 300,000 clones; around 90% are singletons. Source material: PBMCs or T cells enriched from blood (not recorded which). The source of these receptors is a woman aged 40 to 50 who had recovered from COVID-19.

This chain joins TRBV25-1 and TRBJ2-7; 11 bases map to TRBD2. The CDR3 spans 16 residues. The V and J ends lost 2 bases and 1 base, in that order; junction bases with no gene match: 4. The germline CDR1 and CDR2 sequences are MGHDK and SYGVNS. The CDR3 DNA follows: TGTGCCAGCAGTGAAACCGGGACTAGCGGATCCTACGAGCAGTACTTC. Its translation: CASSETGTSGSYEQYF.

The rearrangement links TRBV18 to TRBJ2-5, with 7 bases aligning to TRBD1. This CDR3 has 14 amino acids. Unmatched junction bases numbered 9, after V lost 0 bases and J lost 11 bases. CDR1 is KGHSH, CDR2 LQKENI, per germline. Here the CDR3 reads CASSPPDRSFTQYF. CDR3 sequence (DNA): TGTGCCAGCTCACCACCGGACAGGTCCTTCACACAGTACTTC.

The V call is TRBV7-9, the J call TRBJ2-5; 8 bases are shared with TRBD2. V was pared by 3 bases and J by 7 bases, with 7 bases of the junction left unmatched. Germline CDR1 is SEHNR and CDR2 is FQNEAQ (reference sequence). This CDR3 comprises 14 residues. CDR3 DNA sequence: TGTGCCAGCAGCTTCGGCGGGGGGCCGTCGACCCAGTACTTC. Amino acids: CASSFGGGPSTQYF.

In DNA form, the CDR3 reads TGCGCCAGCAGCCAAGATTTTACAGGGGCCTATGGCTACACCTTC. Residues: CASSQDFTGAYGYTF. The V gene is TRBV4-1, the J gene TRBJ1-2; 7 bases line up with TRBD1. J was trimmed by 4 bases and V by 0 bases; bases with no gene match: 5. This CDR3 is built from 15 residues. Germline loops: CDR1 MGHRA, CDR2 YSYEKL.

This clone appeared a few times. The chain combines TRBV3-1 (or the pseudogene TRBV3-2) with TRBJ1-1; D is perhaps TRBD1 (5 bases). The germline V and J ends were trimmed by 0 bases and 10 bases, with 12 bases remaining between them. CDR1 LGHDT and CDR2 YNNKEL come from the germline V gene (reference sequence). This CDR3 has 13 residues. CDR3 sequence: CASSQEGGYRAFF. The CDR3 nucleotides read TGTGCCAGCAGCCAAGAGGGGGGTTATCGAGCTTTCTTT.

CDR3 in amino acids: CASSSIRRQRSPLHF. In DNA form, the CDR3 reads TGTGCCAGCAGCTCAATCCGTCGACAGCGTTCACCCCTCCACTTT. V gene TRBV11-2 combines with J gene TRBJ1-6; D may be TRBD1 (5 bases). The germline V gene encodes CDR1 SGHAT and CDR2 FQNNGV. V shed 4 bases and J shed 9 bases, with 16 bases lying between them. This CDR3 contains 15 residues.

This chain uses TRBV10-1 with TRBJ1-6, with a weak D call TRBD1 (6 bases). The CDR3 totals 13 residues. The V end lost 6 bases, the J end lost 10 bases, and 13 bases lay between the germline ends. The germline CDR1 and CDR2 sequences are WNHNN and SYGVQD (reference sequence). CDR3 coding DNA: TGCGCCAGCAGGTCAGGGGAAGACTCACCCCTCCACTTT. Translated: CASRSGEDSPLHF.

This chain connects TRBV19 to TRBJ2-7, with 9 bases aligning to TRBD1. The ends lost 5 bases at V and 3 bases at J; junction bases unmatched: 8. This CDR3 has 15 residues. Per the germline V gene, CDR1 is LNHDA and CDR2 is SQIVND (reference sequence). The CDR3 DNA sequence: TGTGCCAGTAGTCTGGGACAGGGAGAAAACTACGAGCAGTACTTC. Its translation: CASSLGQGENYEQYF.